This T cell receptor (beta chain) was sequenced during a study of T cell repertoires in cytomegalovirus infection. Study-level information: Matching HLA type, along with CMV infection, was indicated by public TCR beta signatures.

The study, taken as a whole, reports: Ex vivo responses were dominated by HLA-C-restricted CMV-specific TCR beta clonotypes. Cumulated frequencies of public TCR beta families served to identify carriers of CMV plus the relevant HLA.

One entry per CDR3 protein results from TCRdb running MiXCR on the reads. The data contain about 490,000 distinct CDR3 sequences, approximately 10% of them singletons. This clonotype was counted only a few times. Its specificity is unknown. The CDR3 consists of 15 residues. The V gene's germline CDR1 is SGHKS and CDR2 YYEKEE (reference sequence). V was shortened by 0 bases and J by 5 bases, with 14 bases between the two germline ends. The source of this sequence is a human donor in good health (CMV status not recorded). Some clones in this sample may be carry-over from other donors' samples. The specimen sequenced was PBMCs. This sequence joins TRBV5-5 and TRBJ2-5, with D possibly being TRBD2 (6 bases). CDR3 amino acids: CASSLATSSWETQYF. The CDR3 coding sequence is TGTGCCAGCAGCTTGGCGACTAGTTCGTGGGAGACCCAGTACTTC.